A selection of T cell receptor beta chains follows, all from one sample in a study of cytotoxic CD8 clonotypes in ibrutinib-treated CLL. Data came from immunoSEQ multiplex PCR; TCRdb stores just in-frame clones and leaves some out. The sample consists of some 350,000 clones, 67% of them appearing once. This specimen consisted of PBMCs, obtained after 36 months of ibrutinib treatment. Receptors were obtained from a human donor with chronic lymphocytic leukemia. Each CDR3 is given with its conserved first and last residue. Fields, in order: CDR3 protein, CDR3 DNA, V gene, D gene, J gene, clone size. The D gene is left open where the match is weak. Size values are once, few and many counts, or a class for expanded clones, and some rows have none.

CASSLEGGLGNEQFF | TGTGCCAGCAGCTTAGAGGGGGGGCTTGGCAATGAGCAGTTCTTC | TRBV7-2 | NA | TRBJ2-1 | NA
CASSYREAYGYTF | TGTGCCAGCAGTTACCGGGAGGCCTATGGCTACACCTTC | TRBV6-6 | NA | TRBJ1-2 | few
CASGNREETQYF | TGTGCTAGTGGCAACAGGGAAGAGACCCAGTACTTC | TRBV12-5 | NA | TRBJ2-5 | NA
CASLRQETYGYTF | TGTGCCAGCCTACGACAGGAGACCTATGGCTACACCTTC | TRBV2 | NA | TRBJ1-2 | few
CASSASVGETQYF | TGTGCCAGCAGTGCTAGCGTCGGAGAGACCCAGTACTTC | TRBV2 | NA | TRBJ2-5 | NA
CASSLDWGTGRNEQYF | TGTGCCAGCAGCTTAGATTGGGGGACAGGGCGCAACGAGCAGTACTTC | TRBV11-3 | TRBD1 | TRBJ2-7 | NA
CASTPSGRRSPFF | TGTGCCAGTACCCCTTCGGGACGCCGCTCCCCTTTCTTT | TRBV19 | NA | TRBJ1-1 | once
CASSPGQKKYF | TGTGCCAGTAGTCCGGGACAGAAGAAGTACTTC | TRBV19 | TRBD1 | TRBJ2-7 | NA
CASSQGGSANYGYTF | TGCGCCAGCAGCCAAGGGGGGTCCGCTAACTATGGCTACACCTTC | TRBV4-1 | NA | TRBJ1-2 | few
CASSLGGVETQYF | TGTGCCAGCAGCTTAGGAGGGGTAGAGACCCAGTACTTC | TRBV7-3 | NA | TRBJ2-5 | NA
CASSPPGSETQYF | TGTGCCAGCAGCCCCCCGGGTTCGGAGACGCAGTATTTT | TRBV7-2 | NA | TRBJ2-3 | NA
CASSFAGGNEQFF | TGTGCCAGCAGTTTCGCGGGGGGAAATGAGCAGTTCTTC | TRBV5-4 | TRBD2 | TRBJ2-1 | once
CAITLVIGDTQYF | TGTGCCATCACCCTAGTAATAGGTGATACGCAGTATTTT | TRBV10-3 | NA | TRBJ2-3 | NA
CASSPWSGSQTGELFF | TGTGCCAGCAGCCCATGGAGCGGGAGCCAAACCGGGGAGCTGTTTTTT | TRBV7-6 | TRBD2 | TRBJ2-2 | NA
CASSYFSEGKKLFF | TGTGCCAGCAGTTACTTCTCCGAGGGGAAAAAACTGTTTTTT | TRBV6-5 | NA | TRBJ1-4 | NA
CASSLDYGQETQYF | TGTGCCAGCAGCTTGGATTACGGCCAAGAGACCCAGTACTTC | TRBV5-6 | NA | TRBJ2-5 | NA
CASSLVAGYFQETQYF | TGCGCCAGCAGCTTGGTGGCGGGGTATTTCCAAGAGACCCAGTACTTC | TRBV5-1 | NA | TRBJ2-5 | NA
CASSAQGNTEAFF | TGTGCCAGCAGTGCCCAGGGAAACACTGAAGCTTTCTTT | TRBV6-5 | NA | TRBJ1-1 | NA
CASSLADIGRAEYEQYF | TGCGCCAGCAGCTTGGCCGATATCGGGAGGGCTGAGTACGAGCAGTACTTC | TRBV5-1 | TRBD2 | TRBJ2-7 | once
CASSAPGTSGDNEQFF | TGTGCCAGCAGCGCTCCGGGGACTAGCGGCGACAATGAGCAGTTCTTC | TRBV7-8 | TRBD2 | TRBJ2-1 | NA
CASSFRETEEAFF | TGTGCCAGCAGTTTTCGGGAGACGGAGGAAGCTTTCTTT | TRBV28 | NA | TRBJ1-1 | few
CASRANTGPYTEAFF | TGCGCCAGCAGGGCGAATACAGGGCCTTACACTGAAGCTTTCTTT | TRBV5-1 | NA | TRBJ1-1 | NA
CASSFTSVAYNEQFF | TGTGCCAGCAGCTTTACTAGCGTTGCCTACAATGAGCAGTTCTTC | TRBV6-6 | TRBD2 | TRBJ2-1 | NA
CASSPRTVPYEQYF | TGTGCCAGCTCACCCCGGACAGTACCCTACGAGCAGTACTTC | TRBV18 | NA | TRBJ2-7 | few
CASSSTGGVVSAQYF | TGTGCCAGCAGCTCGACAGGGGGGGTAGTTTCGGCCCAGTACTTC | TRBV11-2 | TRBD1 | TRBJ2-5 | NA
CASSYSTGVTGELFF | TGTGCCAGCAGTTACTCCACAGGGGTCACCGGGGAGCTGTTTTTT | TRBV6-6 | TRBD1 | TRBJ2-2 | NA
CASREDRGREKLFF | TGTGCCAGCAGGGAGGACAGGGGGAGGGAAAAACTGTTTTTT | TRBV21-1 | NA | TRBJ1-4 | NA
CASSVSGPLNQDTQYF | TGTGCCAGCAGCGTATCCGGGCCCTTAAATCAAGATACGCAGTATTTT | TRBV7-9 | NA | TRBJ2-3 | NA
CASSRLGAGAYEQYF | TGCGCCAGCAGCCGATTAGGGGCAGGAGCCTACGAGCAGTACTTC | TRBV4-1 | NA | TRBJ2-7 | NA